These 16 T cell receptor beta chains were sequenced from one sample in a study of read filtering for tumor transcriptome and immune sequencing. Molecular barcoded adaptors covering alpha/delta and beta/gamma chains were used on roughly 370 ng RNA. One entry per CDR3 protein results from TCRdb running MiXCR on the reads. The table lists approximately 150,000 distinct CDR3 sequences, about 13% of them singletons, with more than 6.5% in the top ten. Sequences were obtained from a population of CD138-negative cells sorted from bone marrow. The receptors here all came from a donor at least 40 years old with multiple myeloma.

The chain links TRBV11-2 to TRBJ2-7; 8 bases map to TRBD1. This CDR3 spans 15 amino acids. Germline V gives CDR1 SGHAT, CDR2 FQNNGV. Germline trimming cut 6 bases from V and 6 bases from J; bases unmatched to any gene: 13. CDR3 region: CASRPPTGGIPEQYF. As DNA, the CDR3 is TGTGCCAGCAGACCACCAACAGGGGGGATCCCCGAGCAGTACTTC.

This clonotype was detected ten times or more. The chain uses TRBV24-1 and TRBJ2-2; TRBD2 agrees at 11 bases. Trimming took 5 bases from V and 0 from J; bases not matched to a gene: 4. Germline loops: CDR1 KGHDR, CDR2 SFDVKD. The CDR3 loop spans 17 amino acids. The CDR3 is CATSGLAGGSNTGELFF. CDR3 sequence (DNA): TGTGCCACCAGTGGTCTAGCGGGAGGCTCGAACACCGGGGAGCTGTTTTTT.

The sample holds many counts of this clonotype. CDR3 nucleotide sequence: TGCGCCAGCAGCCAGAACTCCTACGAGCAGTACTTC. Its protein is CASSQNSYEQYF. The chain employs TRBV4-1 and TRBJ2-7; no clear D gene. Between the trimmed V and J ends, which lost 3 bases and 0 bases, there was a span of 3 bases. This CDR3 has 12 amino acids. From germline, CDR1 is MGHRA and CDR2 YSYEKL.

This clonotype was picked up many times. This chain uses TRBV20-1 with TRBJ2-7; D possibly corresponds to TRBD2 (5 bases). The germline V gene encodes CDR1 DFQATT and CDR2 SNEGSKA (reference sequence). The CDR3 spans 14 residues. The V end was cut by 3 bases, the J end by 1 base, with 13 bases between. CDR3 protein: CSASDLARSYEQYF. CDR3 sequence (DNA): TGCAGTGCTAGCGACCTAGCTCGGTCCTACGAGCAGTACTTC.

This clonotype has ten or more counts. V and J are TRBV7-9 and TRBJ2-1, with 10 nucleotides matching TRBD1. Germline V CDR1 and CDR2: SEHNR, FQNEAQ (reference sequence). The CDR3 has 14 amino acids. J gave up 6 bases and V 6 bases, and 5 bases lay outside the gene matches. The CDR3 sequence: CASRPGTGVNEQFF. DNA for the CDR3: TGTGCCAGCAGGCCCGGGACAGGGGTCAATGAGCAGTTCTTC.

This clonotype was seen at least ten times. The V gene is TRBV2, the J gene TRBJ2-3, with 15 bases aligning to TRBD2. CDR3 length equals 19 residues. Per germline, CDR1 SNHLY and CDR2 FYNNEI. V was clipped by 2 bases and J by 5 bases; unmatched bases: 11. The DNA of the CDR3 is TGTGCCAGCAGTGAAAGTCCGGGACTAGCGGGAGGAGTTGGAGATACGCAGTATTTT. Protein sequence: CASSESPGLAGGVGDTQYF. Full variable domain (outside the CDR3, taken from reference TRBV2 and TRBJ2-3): EPEVTQTPSHQVTQMGQEVILRCVPISNHLYFYWYRQILGQKVEFLVSFYNNEISEKSEIFDDQFSVERPDGSNFTLKIRSTKLEDSAMYFCASSESPGLAGGVGDTQYFGPGTRLTVL.

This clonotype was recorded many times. The CDR3 is CASSLTGTGGAGTEAFF. DNA for the CDR3: TGCGCCAGCAGCTTAACCGGGACAGGGGGCGCAGGCACTGAAGCTTTCTTT. The rearrangement uses TRBV5-1 and TRBJ1-1; 12 nucleotides line up with TRBD1. After removal of 2 bases from V and 4 bases from J, the junction contained 9 bases not matched to a gene. Germline lookup yields CDR1 SGHRS and CDR2 YFSETQ. CDR3 size: 17 residues.

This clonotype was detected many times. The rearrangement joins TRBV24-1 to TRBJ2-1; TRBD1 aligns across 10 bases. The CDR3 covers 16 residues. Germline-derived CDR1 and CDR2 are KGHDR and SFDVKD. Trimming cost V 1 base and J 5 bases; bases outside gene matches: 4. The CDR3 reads CATSDFSGTGDNEQFF. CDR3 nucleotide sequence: TGTGCCACCAGTGATTTCTCCGGGACAGGGGACAATGAGCAGTTCTTC.

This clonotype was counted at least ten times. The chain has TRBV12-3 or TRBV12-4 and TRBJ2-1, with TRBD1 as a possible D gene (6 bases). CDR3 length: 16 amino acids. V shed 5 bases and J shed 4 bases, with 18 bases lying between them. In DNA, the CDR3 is TGTGCCAGCAGTCCCCAAGGGGGTCAGTTATACAATGAGCAGTTCTTC. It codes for CASSPQGGQLYNEQFF.

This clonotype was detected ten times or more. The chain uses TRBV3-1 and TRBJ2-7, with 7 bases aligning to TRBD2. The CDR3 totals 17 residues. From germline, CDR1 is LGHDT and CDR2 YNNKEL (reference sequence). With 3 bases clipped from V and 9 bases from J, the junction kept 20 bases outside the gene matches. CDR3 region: CASSQGTPSGPGWVQYF. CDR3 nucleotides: TGTGCCAGCAGCCAGGGCACCCCTAGCGGCCCAGGCTGGGTGCAGTACTTC.

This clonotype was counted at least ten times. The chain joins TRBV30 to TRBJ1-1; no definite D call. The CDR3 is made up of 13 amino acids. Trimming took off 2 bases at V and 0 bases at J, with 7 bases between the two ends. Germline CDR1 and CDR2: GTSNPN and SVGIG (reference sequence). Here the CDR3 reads CAWSLIMNTEAFF. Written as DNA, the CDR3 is TGTGCCTGGAGTTTAATAATGAACACTGAAGCTTTCTTT.

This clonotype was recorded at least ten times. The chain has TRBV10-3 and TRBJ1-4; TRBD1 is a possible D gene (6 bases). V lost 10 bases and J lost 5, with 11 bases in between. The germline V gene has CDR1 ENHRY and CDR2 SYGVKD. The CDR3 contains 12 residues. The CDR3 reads CATRDNNEKLFF. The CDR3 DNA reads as TGTGCCACGCGGGACAACAATGAAAAACTGTTTTTT.

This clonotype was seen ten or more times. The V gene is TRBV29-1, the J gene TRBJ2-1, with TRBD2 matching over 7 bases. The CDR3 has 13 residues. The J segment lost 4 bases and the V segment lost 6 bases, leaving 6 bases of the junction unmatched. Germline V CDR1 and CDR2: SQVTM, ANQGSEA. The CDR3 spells CSVRLAVYNEQFF. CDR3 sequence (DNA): TGCAGCGTGCGTCTAGCGGTATACAATGAGCAGTTCTTC.

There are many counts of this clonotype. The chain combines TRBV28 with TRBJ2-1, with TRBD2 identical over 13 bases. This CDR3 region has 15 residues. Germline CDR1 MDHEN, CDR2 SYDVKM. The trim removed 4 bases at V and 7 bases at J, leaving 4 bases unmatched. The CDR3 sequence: CASSSPTSGRNEQFF. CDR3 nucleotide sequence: TGTGCCAGCAGTTCCCCGACTAGCGGGAGGAATGAGCAGTTCTTC.

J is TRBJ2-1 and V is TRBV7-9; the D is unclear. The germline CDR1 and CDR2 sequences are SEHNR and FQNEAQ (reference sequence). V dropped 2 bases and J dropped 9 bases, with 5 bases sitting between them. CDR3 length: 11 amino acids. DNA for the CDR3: TGTGCCAGCAGCTTATCTACTGAGCAGTTCTTC. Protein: CASSLSTEQFF.

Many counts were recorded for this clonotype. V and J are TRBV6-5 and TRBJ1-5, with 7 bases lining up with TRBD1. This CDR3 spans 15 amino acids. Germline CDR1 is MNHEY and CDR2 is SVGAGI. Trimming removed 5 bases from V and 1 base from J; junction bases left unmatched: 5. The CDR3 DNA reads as TGTGCCAGCAGTCGACAGGGAAGGAGCAATCAGCCCCAGCATTTT. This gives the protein CASSRQGRSNQPQHF.